The 22 T cell receptor beta chains reported below all come from one sample, sequenced in a study of blood T cell repertoires in COVID-19. Sequenced by immunoSEQ multiplex PCR; TCRdb stores in-frame clones only, minus some. This sample has 290,000 or so clones, with more than 85% found just once. The sequenced material came from peripheral blood. These receptors all stem from a man aged 65 to 79 with acute or convalescent COVID-19.

The chain uses TRBV28 and TRBJ2-3; weak D call: TRBD2 (5 bases). This CDR3 comprises 14 residues. V was shortened by 3 bases and J by 5 bases, with 12 bases between the two germline ends. Per germline, CDR1 MDHEN and CDR2 SYDVKM. The CDR3 nucleotides are TGTGCCAGCAGTTTGCCGGGAAGAAGAGATACGCAGTATTTT. This sequence encodes CASSLPGRRDTQYF.

Comment on this clone: Different DNA sequences within this sample yield the same CDR3. The rearrangement uses TRBV5-1 and TRBJ2-5, with D possibly TRBD1 on 6 matching bases. Trimming cost V 0 bases and J 5 bases, with 8 bases left between them. CDR1 is SGHRS and CDR2 is YFSETQ in the germline V gene. This CDR3 contains 13 residues. CDR3 protein: CASSLDREETQYF. As DNA, the CDR3 is TGCGCCAGCAGCTTGGACAGGGAGGAGACCCAGTACTTC.

The chain is built from TRBV7-2 and TRBJ2-5; 15 bases fit TRBD2. Trimming took 7 bases from V and 5 from J; bases not matched to a gene: 11. The V gene's germline CDR1 is SGHTA and CDR2 FQGNSA. The CDR3 extends over 17 amino acids. CDR3 DNA sequence: TGTGCCAGCAACATCGGACTAGCGGGAGGGGTCGGGGAGACCCAGTACTTC. It is translated as CASNIGLAGGVGETQYF. Combining the CDR3 with reference TRBV7-2 and TRBJ2-5 gives the whole variable domain GAGVSQSPSNKVTEKGKDVELRCDPISGHTALYWYRQSLGQGLEFLIYFQGNSAPDKSGLPSDRFSAERTGGSVSTLTIQRTQQEDSAVYLCASNIGLAGGVGETQYFGPGTRLLVL.

The chain has TRBV6-2 or TRBV6-3 and TRBJ2-5; maybe TRBD2 (5 bases). V shed 0 bases and J shed 5 bases, with 10 bases lying between them. From germline, CDR1 is MNHEY and CDR2 SVGEGT. The CDR3 runs to 14 residues. The CDR3 loop is CASSYSGVRETQYF. The CDR3 region has the DNA TGTGCCAGCAGTTACTCGGGAGTTAGGGAGACCCAGTACTTC.

This chain uses TRBV18 with TRBJ1-1, with TRBD1 matching 7 bases. CDR3 length: 16 amino acids. J was trimmed by 11 bases and V by 0 bases; bases with no gene match: 15. Germline V gives CDR1 KGHSH, CDR2 LQKENI. CDR3 bases: TGTGCCAGCTCACCACCGGTAGGGGGCTTAAGGTTCGAGGCTTTCTTT. Encoded protein: CASSPPVGGLRFEAFF.

The CDR3: CASGRRDADTQYF. DNA for the CDR3: TGTGCCAGCGGTCGGCGGGACGCAGATACGCAGTATTTT. The rearrangement joins TRBV7-9 to TRBJ2-3; D might be TRBD2 (6 bases). CDR1 and CDR2 (germline): SEHNR, FQNEAQ (reference sequence). The CDR3 extends over 13 amino acids. Trimming shortened V by 8 bases and J by 4 bases, and 13 bases separated the two germline ends.

The rearrangement uses TRBV2 and TRBJ2-2; D is perhaps TRBD2 (5 bases). Germline V CDR1 and CDR2: SNHLY, FYNNEI. The CDR3 consists of 14 residues. Trimming left V 8 bases short and J 4 bases short, with 14 bases between. Here the CDR3 DNA reads TGTGCCAGCTCCCGGGAAGTGGGCACCGGGGAGCTGTTTTTT. Translating it yields CASSREVGTGELFF.

The CDR3 reads CASSQRAYLLHF. In DNA form, the CDR3 reads TGTGCCAGCAGCCAAAGAGCATACCTCCTCCACTTT. V is TRBV3-1 (or the pseudogene TRBV3-2) and J is TRBJ1-6; D call uncertain. In germline, CDR1 is LGHDT, CDR2 YNNKEL (reference sequence). The CDR3 covers 12 residues. V dropped 2 bases and J dropped 15 bases, with 11 bases sitting between them.

The V and J genes are TRBV12-3 or TRBV12-4 and TRBJ1-2; D not resolved. The V and J ends lost 5 bases and 1 base respectively, with 8 bases between them. The CDR3 totals 13 residues. CDR3 sequence: CASSLTDNYGYTF. The DNA of the CDR3 is TGTGCCAGCAGTCTCACAGATAACTATGGCTACACCTTC.

DNA for the CDR3: TGTGCCAGCGGGTGGCAGGCTGTCACCGGGGAGCTGTTTTTT. Protein sequence: CASGWQAVTGELFF. This chain uses TRBV2 with TRBJ2-2; D gene unclear. Germline CDR1 and CDR2: SNHLY and FYNNEI. The V and J ends lost 8 bases and 4 bases respectively, with 14 bases between them. The CDR3 totals 14 residues.

This chain uses TRBV3-1 (or the pseudogene TRBV3-2) with TRBJ2-7; a possible D gene is TRBD1 (6 bases). Germline V CDR1 and CDR2: LGHDT, YNNKEL (reference sequence). The V end was cut by 3 bases, the J end by 7 bases, with 19 bases between. The CDR3 is 15 residues long. The CDR3 here is CASSQAPVQGQEQYF. The CDR3 coding sequence is TGTGCCAGCAGCCAGGCCCCGGTACAGGGTCAAGAGCAGTACTTC.

This chain joins TRBV29-1 and TRBJ2-7; TRBD2 agrees at 8 bases. Looked up from germline, CDR1 is SQVTM and CDR2 is ANQGSEA. With 7 bases clipped from V and 6 bases from J, the junction kept 8 bases outside the gene matches. The CDR3 is 12 amino acids. This CDR3 reads CSGIDGGGEQYF. The CDR3 DNA follows: TGCAGCGGAATCGACGGGGGGGGCGAGCAGTACTTC.

The chain is built from TRBV19 and TRBJ2-2; a possible D gene is TRBD2 (5 bases). CDR1 is LNHDA and CDR2 is SQIVND in the germline V gene (reference sequence). V dropped 5 bases and J dropped 5 bases, with 12 bases sitting between them. There are 14 residues in the CDR3. The CDR3 DNA reads as TGTGCCAGTAGTCGGGCGGGCACAACCGGGGAGCTGTTTTTT. This gives the protein CASSRAGTTGELFF.

This clone was seen once. The chain links TRBV5-5 to TRBJ2-4; a possible D gene is TRBD1 (5 bases). Deletions cut 4 bases from V and 1 base from J, with 12 bases between. The CDR3 spans 15 residues. CDR1 and CDR2 from the germline V gene are SGHKS and YYEKEE (reference sequence). The CDR3, as DNA: TGTGCCAGCAGCCAGACAGCTATTGCCAAAAACATTCAGTACTTC. This sequence encodes CASSQTAIAKNIQYF.

This clone was observed once. The chain is built from TRBV28 and TRBJ1-1; the D gene is possibly TRBD1 (6 bases). V lost 1 base and J lost 1, with 10 bases in between. Germline values: CDR1 MDHEN, CDR2 SYDVKM. CDR3 length equals 15 residues. In nucleotides, the CDR3 is TGTGCCAGCAGTTTATTCGGACAGCCGAACACTGAAGCTTTCTTT. Residues: CASSLFGQPNTEAFF.

The V gene is TRBV27, the J gene TRBJ2-5; TRBD1 might be the D (5 bases). The CDR3 sequence is 14 residues long. Trimming removed 5 bases at V and 6 bases at J, with 16 bases between. The V gene's germline CDR1 is MNHEY and CDR2 SMNVEV (reference sequence). The CDR3 DNA is TGTGCCAGCAGTCCCATCCAGGGTCGGCAGACCCAGTACTTC. Protein product: CASSPIQGRQTQYF.

The chain carries TRBV7-2 and TRBJ1-2; tentatively, D is TRBD1 (6 bases). The CDR3 runs to 12 residues. Germline V gene lookup returns CDR1 SGHTA and CDR2 FQGNSA. V was pared by 5 bases and J by 7 bases, with 11 bases between. CDR3 in amino acids: CASSLNRVGYTF. In DNA form, the CDR3 reads TGTGCCAGCAGCCTGAACAGGGTTGGCTACACCTTC.

This sequence joins TRBV9 and TRBJ1-6, with D hard to call. The CDR3 is 14 amino acids. V was trimmed by 0 bases and J by 5 bases, leaving 6 bases between them. Germline V gene lookup returns CDR1 SGDLS and CDR2 YYNGEE. The CDR3 region is CASSVAMDNSPLHF. The CDR3 DNA reads as TGTGCCAGCAGCGTAGCTATGGATAATTCACCCCTCCACTTT.

The gene calls are TRBV29-1 and TRBJ1-6, with 7 bases identical to TRBD1. Germline-derived CDR1 and CDR2 are SQVTM and ANQGSEA. The CDR3 contains 13 residues. Germline trimming cut 5 bases from V and 5 bases from J; bases unmatched to any gene: 3. The CDR3 loop reads CSVSGQDNSPLHF. The CDR3 bases are TGCAGCGTTTCCGGACAGGATAATTCACCCCTCCACTTT.

V is TRBV29-1 and J is TRBJ2-1; possibly TRBD2 for D (6 bases). This CDR3 region has 14 residues. Germline V gene sequence: CDR1 SQVTM, CDR2 ANQGSEA. V was trimmed by 6 bases and J by 6 bases, leaving 18 bases between them. The CDR3 bases are TGCAGCGTACTAGCTTCGTGGGGAGGCAATGAGCAGTTCTTC. It specifies CSVLASWGGNEQFF.

This chain connects TRBV20-1 to TRBJ2-7; TRBD2 might be the D (6 bases). The V and J ends lost 7 bases and 5 bases respectively, with 12 bases between them. There are 11 residues in the CDR3. Germline CDR1 DFQATT, CDR2 SNEGSKA (reference sequence). CDR3 sequence (DNA): TGCAGTGAGACTAGTCCGCACGAGCAGTACTTC. Its translation: CSETSPHEQYF.

This clone has a handful of counts. The chain uses TRBV27 and TRBJ1-2; TRBD1 agrees at 7 bases. Germline V gene lookup returns CDR1 MNHEY and CDR2 SMNVEV (reference sequence). The CDR3 has 13 residues. J gave up 8 bases and V 2 bases, and 5 bases lay outside the gene matches. The CDR3 loop reads CASSLRQGDGYTF. The CDR3 DNA reads as TGTGCCAGCAGTTTAAGACAGGGTGACGGCTACACCTTC.